The rows below give T cell receptor beta chains drawn from one sample of a study of blood T cells in healthy people across ages. TCRdb analysed the 5' RACE reads with MiXCR anew, one entry per CDR3 protein. Seen here are 1 million to 1.2 million distinct CDR3 sequences, 35% to 40% observed once, and the top ten hold around 13%. Sequencing input: blood. The receptors here all came from a man in his late teens or twenties in good health. Each CDR3 is given with its conserved first and last residue. The D gene is left open where the match is weak. Only part of the rows carry a size: once, few, many, or a class if the clone is expanded.

CDR3 DNA	CDR3 protein	D gene	V gene	J gene	clone size	CDR3 length
TGTGCCATCAGGACTGACAGGGGCGATGGCTACACCTTC	CAIRTDRGDGYTF	TRBD1	TRBV10-3	TRBJ1-2	many	13
TGTGCCAGCAGCGCAGATACCACAGGGGACGACAATCAGCCCCAGCATTTT	CASSADTTGDDNQPQHF	TRBD1	TRBV9	TRBJ1-5	few	17
TGTACCAGCAGTGAACCGGGACTAAACATTCAGTACTTC	CTSSEPGLNIQYF	.	TRBV25-1	TRBJ2-4	.	13
TGTGCCAGCAGTCGGGGACAGGGGACCGGGGAGCTGTTTTTT	CASSRGQGTGELFF	TRBD1	TRBV12-3/TRBV12-4	TRBJ2-2	few	14
TGTGCCAGCAGACCCACAGCGGGGGGCACAGATACGCAGTATTTT	CASRPTAGGTDTQYF	TRBD2	TRBV12-3/TRBV12-4	TRBJ2-3	.	15
TGTGCCAGCAGCTTCCGACCTGGGCTAGACCCAGATACGCAGTATTTT	CASSFRPGLDPDTQYF	.	TRBV7-9	TRBJ2-3	.	16
TGTGCCAGCACCAAAGGGGGGGTCGTTGGTAATGAGCAGTACTTC	CASTKGGVVGNEQYF	.	TRBV9	TRBJ2-5	.	15
TGTGCCACCAGTGACCACCGACTCACAGATACGCAGTATTTT	CATSDHRLTDTQYF	.	TRBV24-1	TRBJ2-3	.	14
TGTGCCAGCAGCTTGACAGATTTCTACGAGCAGTACTTC	CASSLTDFYEQYF	.	TRBV7-2	TRBJ2-7	few	13
TGTGCCAGCAGTTTGGACCGTGAAGCTTTCTTT	CASSLDREAFF	.	TRBV12-3/TRBV12-4	TRBJ1-1	few	11
TGCAGTGCGAGACGGGGTAGGGGACCCCTCCACTTT	CSARRGRGPLHF	.	TRBV20-1	TRBJ1-6	.	12
TGTGCCAGCAGCGACTCCGACAGGGTCGGAAGAGGCTACACCTTC	CASSDSDRVGRGYTF	TRBD1	TRBV9	TRBJ1-2	many	15
TGCAGTCCCTCGGGGAGCAATTTGGCTGAAGCTTTCTTT	CSPSGSNLAEAFF	.	TRBV20-1	TRBJ1-1	few	13
TGTGCCAGCAGTCACCCTCGGGACAGGGATATCGGCTACACCTTC	CASSHPRDRDIGYTF	TRBD1	TRBV28	TRBJ1-2	once	15
TGTGCCAGCAGTGCCCTCACAGGGTCAGGGGCCAACGTCCTGACTTTC	CASSALTGSGANVLTF	.	TRBV6-1	TRBJ2-6	.	16
TGTGCCAGCAGTTACTATCTCAGCTCCTACAATGAGCAGTACTTC	CASSYYLSSYNEQYF	.	TRBV27	TRBJ2-7	.	15
TGTGCCGGCAGCTTAGAGCGGGGGGCATACAATGAGCAGTTCTTC	CAGSLERGAYNEQFF	TRBD2	TRBV7-2	TRBJ2-1	.	15
TGCAGTGCTATGAGATTTAACACTGAAGCTTTCTTT	CSAMRFNTEAFF	.	TRBV20-1	TRBJ1-1	.	12
TGTGCCAGCAGTTTGAGACAGGGAGTCACTGAAGCTTTCTTT	CASSLRQGVTEAFF	TRBD1	TRBV12-3/TRBV12-4	TRBJ1-1	few	14
TGTGCCAGCAGCTTTGGGGGGGTAGTCACTGAAGCTTTCTTT	CASSFGGVVTEAFF	.	TRBV7-8	TRBJ1-1	.	14
TGTGCCAGCAGTTTCTTTTTACAGGGATTCAATCAGCCCCAGCATTTT	CASSFFLQGFNQPQHF	.	TRBV6-2/TRBV6-3	TRBJ1-5	few	16
TGTGCCAGCCGGGTGGGCCCCACAGATACGCAGTATTTT	CASRVGPTDTQYF	.	TRBV2	TRBJ2-3	.	13
TGTGCCAGCAGGAACTACGAGCAGTACTTC	CASRNYEQYF	.	TRBV9	TRBJ2-7	many	10
TGTGCCACCAGTGATGCGGGACGGCACAATGAGCAGTTCTTC	CATSDAGRHNEQFF	.	TRBV24-1	TRBJ2-1	.	14
TGTGCCAGCAGTTTTGGGCAGAGCACAGATACGCAGTATTTT	CASSFGQSTDTQYF	.	TRBV12-3/TRBV12-4	TRBJ2-3	many	14
TGTGCCAGCAGCCCCTTACCCAGGGAAGAGACCCAGTACTTC	CASSPLPREETQYF	.	TRBV12-3/TRBV12-4	TRBJ2-5	many	14
TGTGCCAGCAGTCTCCGGGACACCTCTAACTATGGCTACACCTTC	CASSLRDTSNYGYTF	.	TRBV28	TRBJ1-2	.	15
TGTGCCAGCAGCGTAGCTGCAGGGCCCATGAACACTGAAGCTTTCTTT	CASSVAAGPMNTEAFF	.	TRBV9	TRBJ1-1	.	16
TGCAGTGCCAAGCCTAGCGGGAGGAGCTACAATGAGCAGTTCTTC	CSAKPSGRSYNEQFF	TRBD2	TRBV20-1	TRBJ2-1	.	15
TGCAGCGTGAGCGATACAGGGGACTCCTACGAGCAGTACTTC	CSVSDTGDSYEQYF	TRBD1	TRBV29-1	TRBJ2-7	.	14
TGTGCCATCAGTGACGGGTCCGGGGAGACCCAGTACTTC	CAISDGSGETQYF	.	TRBV10-3	TRBJ2-5	.	13
TGTGCTAGTGGCCACAGGGCCGGGGGTACGCAGTATTTT	CASGHRAGGTQYF	.	TRBV12-5	TRBJ2-3	few	13
TGCAGCATGGTGGACAGGGGTCACACCGGGGAGCTGTTTTTT	CSMVDRGHTGELFF	TRBD1	TRBV20-1	TRBJ2-2	once	14
TGTGCCAGCAGCCCTAGACGGGACAGGGACAATGAGCAGTTCTTC	CASSPRRDRDNEQFF	TRBD1	TRBV7-8	TRBJ2-1	.	15
TGCGCCAGCAGCTTGGACACGATAGGCTCCTACAATGAGCAGTTCTTC	CASSLDTIGSYNEQFF	.	TRBV5-1	TRBJ2-1	many	16
TGCGCCAGCACCGATACAGGGGGCACGGAGGAAAAACTGTTTTTT	CASTDTGGTEEKLFF	TRBD1	TRBV5-1	TRBJ1-4	.	15
TGTGCCAGCAGCCCAAGCCGACAGGGTATGTTCTTC	CASSPSRQGMFF	TRBD1	TRBV14	TRBJ2-1	few	12
TGTGCCAGCAGCTTAGCGCTAAACTACAATGAGCAGTTCTTC	CASSLALNYNEQFF	.	TRBV7-2	TRBJ2-1	.	14
TGTGCCACCAGCAGAGATGTGGGACAGGAGACCTATGGCTACACCTTC	CATSRDVGQETYGYTF	TRBD1	TRBV15	TRBJ1-2	.	16
TGCAGTGCAACCGGGACTAGCGGCACAGATACGCAGTATTTT	CSATGTSGTDTQYF	TRBD2	TRBV20-1	TRBJ2-3	few	14
TGTGCCATCAGCGGACTAGCGGGGGTCCTGGGTTACGAGCAGTACTTC	CAISGLAGVLGYEQYF	TRBD2	TRBV10-3	TRBJ2-7	many	16
TGTGCCAGCGGGACAGGGGGCCTCGCGCAGTACTTC	CASGTGGLAQYF	TRBD1	TRBV27	TRBJ2-7	.	12
TGTGCCAGCACCTCCTACAGGGAAGAGAACGAAAAACTGTTTTTT	CASTSYREENEKLFF	.	TRBV7-9	TRBJ1-4	few	15
TGTGCCAGCAGCCAAGGAAGGAGAAAGACCCTCCGGGACTATGGCTACACCTTC	CASSQGRRKTLRDYGYTF	.	TRBV3-1	TRBJ1-2	.	18
TGTGCCAGCAGCTTTGGTGGGCAGTACTTC	CASSFGGQYF	.	TRBV7-9	TRBJ2-4	.	10
TGTGCCAGCAGTTCCTTAGGGGACGGACGTTATGGCTACACCTTC	CASSSLGDGRYGYTF	.	TRBV9	TRBJ1-2	.	15
TGTGCCAGCAGTTTGGGGTTAACCCAGCCCCAGCATTTT	CASSLGLTQPQHF	.	TRBV12-3/TRBV12-4	TRBJ1-5	.	13
TGCAGTGCTAGTCGCGCCCGTGACAGGAGAATGAACACTGAAGCTTTCTTT	CSASRARDRRMNTEAFF	.	TRBV20-1	TRBJ1-1	.	17
TGTGCCAGCAGTCCGACGCCTTGGGGTGAGCAGTTCTTC	CASSPTPWGEQFF	.	TRBV12-3/TRBV12-4	TRBJ2-1	many	13
TGCGCCAGCAGCCAAGGGACTAGCGGGAGAACCTACAATGAGCAGTACTTC	CASSQGTSGRTYNEQYF	TRBD2	TRBV4-3	TRBJ2-7	once	17
TGTGCCAGCAGTATCCAGACCGGAGGGGCTTACAATGAGCAGTTCTTC	CASSIQTGGAYNEQFF	.	TRBV2	TRBJ2-1	few	16
TGTGCCAGCAGCAACGAACACAGAAACTATGGCTACACCTTC	CASSNEHRNYGYTF	.	TRBV2	TRBJ1-2	few	14
TGTGCCAGCAGCCGGTTTCTGGGGTCCTATAGCACAGATACGCAGTATTTT	CASSRFLGSYSTDTQYF	.	TRBV7-9	TRBJ2-3	.	17
TGTGCCAGCAGCCAGGCGGGGGTGGAAGCTTTCTTT	CASSQAGVEAFF	.	TRBV14	TRBJ1-1	few	12
TGTGCCAGCAGACTCCGGGACGGGTCAAATTCACCCCTCCACTTT	CASRLRDGSNSPLHF	.	TRBV6-6	TRBJ1-6	.	15
TGTGCCAGCAGTTACGCGGACAGGGCTTATGAAAAACTGTTTTTT	CASSYADRAYEKLFF	TRBD1	TRBV6-2/TRBV6-3	TRBJ1-4	.	15
TGTGCCAGCAGCTTGAAACTAGCGGGGGGGCTAACAGATACGCAGTATTTT	CASSLKLAGGLTDTQYF	TRBD2	TRBV5-4	TRBJ2-3	.	17
TGCAGTGCTAAGGTCCTAGCGGGGGGATTTTCAGATACGCAGTATTTT	CSAKVLAGGFSDTQYF	TRBD2	TRBV20-1	TRBJ2-3	few	16
TGTGCCAGCAGCTTAAGAGGAGAGCTCAATGAGCAGTTCTTC	CASSLRGELNEQFF	.	TRBV7-9	TRBJ2-1	few	14